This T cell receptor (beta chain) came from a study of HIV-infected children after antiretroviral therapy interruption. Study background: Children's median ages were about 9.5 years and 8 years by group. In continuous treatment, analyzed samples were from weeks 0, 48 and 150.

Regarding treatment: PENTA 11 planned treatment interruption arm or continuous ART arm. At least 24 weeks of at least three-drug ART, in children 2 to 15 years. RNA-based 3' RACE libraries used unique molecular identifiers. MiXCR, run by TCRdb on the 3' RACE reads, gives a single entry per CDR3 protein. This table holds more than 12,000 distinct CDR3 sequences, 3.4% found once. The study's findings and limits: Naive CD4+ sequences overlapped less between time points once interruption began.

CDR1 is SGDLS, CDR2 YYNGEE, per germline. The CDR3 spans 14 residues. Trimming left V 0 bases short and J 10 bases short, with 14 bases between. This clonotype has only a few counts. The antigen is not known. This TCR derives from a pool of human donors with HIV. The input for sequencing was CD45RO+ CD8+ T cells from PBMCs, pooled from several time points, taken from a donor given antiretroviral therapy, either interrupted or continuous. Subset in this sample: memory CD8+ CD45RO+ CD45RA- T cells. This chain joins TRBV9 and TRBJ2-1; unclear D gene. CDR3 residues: CASSVDGDAREQFF. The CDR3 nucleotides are TGTGCCAGCAGCGTAGATGGAGACGCCCGAGAGCAGTTCTTC.